This T cell receptor (beta chain) was retrieved from a study of TIL therapy for anti-PD-1-resistant metastatic lung cancer. Study-wide context: Tumors carried a median around 1.4 non-synonymous mutations per megabase.

Time point: pre-treatment sample, taken before nivolumab and TIL therapy. Adults with stage 4 NSCLC were enrolled in a phase I trial. The ends lost 2 bases at V and 5 bases at J; junction bases unmatched: 7. Looked up from germline, CDR1 is SNHLY and CDR2 is FYNNEI. The CDR3 is made up of 16 amino acids. This clone showed up just a few times. The immunoSEQ assay was v3. Libraries were sequenced to 2.2 million or so read pairs (survey) or about 5-6 million (deep). Sequenced by immunoSEQ multiplex PCR; TCRdb stores in-frame clones only, minus some. The table records 50,000 to 70,000 clones, around 63% of them present only once.

This chain joins TRBV2 and TRBJ2-7; 12 positions match TRBD2. This clonotype originated in a person aged 25-85 years with non-small cell lung cancer. The specimen was blood, collected at baseline. This chain's CDR3 is CASSELAGGMINEQYF. In DNA form, the CDR3 reads TGTGCCAGCAGTGAACTAGCGGGAGGGATGATCAACGAGCAGTACTTC.